This passage covers 11 T cell receptor beta chains from one sample sequenced in a study of T cell changes during pregnancy in multiple sclerosis. The assay was immunoSEQ multiplex PCR, and TCRdb's table has in-frame clones only and misses some. In the table there are approximately 97,000 clones, 91% of which are singletons. The input for sequencing was peripheral blood, taken after pregnancy. These receptors were collected from a female donor in good health, enrolled as a control in a pregnancy study.

V is TRBV6-5 and J is TRBJ2-3, with 8 nucleotides matching TRBD2. Germline CDR1 reads MNHEY; CDR2 reads SVGAGI. The CDR3 contains 14 residues. Trimming removed 7 bases from V and 1 base from J; junction bases left unmatched: 4. The CDR3 DNA reads TGTGCCAGCATGGGACTAGATCGCACAGATACGCAGTATTTT. This codes for CASMGLDRTDTQYF.

In its sample, this clone was seen a few times. The chain is built from TRBV30 and TRBJ1-1; 7 bases are shared with TRBD1. The CDR3 extends over 15 amino acids. The V gene's germline CDR1 is GTSNPN and CDR2 SVGIG (reference sequence). The junction had 4 bases not matched to a gene; V was cut back by 0 bases and J by 0 bases. The CDR3 bases are TGTGCCTGGAGTGTACAGGGGCCCATGAACACTGAAGCTTTCTTT. Translating gives CAWSVQGPMNTEAFF.

This clone came up once. In DNA form, the CDR3 reads TGCAGCGTTGAGTTGGACACCAGCTACGAGCAGTACTTC. This translates into CSVELDTSYEQYF. The chain combines TRBV29-1 with TRBJ2-7, with a possible D match to TRBD1 (5 bases). Germline CDR1 is SQVTM and CDR2 is ANQGSEA. The V end was cut by 3 bases, the J end by 3 bases, with 12 bases between. There are 13 residues in the CDR3.

In this sample, this clone turned up once. The rearrangement uses TRBV30 and TRBJ1-5; possible D gene TRBD1, 6 bases. The CDR3 has 12 residues. CDR1 and CDR2 from the germline V gene are GTSNPN and SVGIG (reference sequence). Deletions cut 7 bases from V and 3 bases from J, with 10 bases between. CDR3 in amino acids: CAFGQLNQPQHF. The DNA for the CDR3 is TGTGCCTTTGGACAGCTCAATCAGCCCCAGCATTTT.

The chain uses TRBV2 and TRBJ2-7; the D gene is possibly TRBD1 (6 bases). V was pared by 3 bases and J by 6 bases, with 21 bases between. In germline, CDR1 is SNHLY, CDR2 FYNNEI. The CDR3 is 16 residues long. The CDR3: CASSDKVWQGTLEQYF. CDR3 bases: TGTGCCAGCAGTGATAAGGTTTGGCAGGGGACCCTCGAGCAGTACTTC.

The chain is built from TRBV19 and TRBJ1-1; no reliable D call. Trimming pared 7 bases from V and 2 bases from J, leaving 17 bases between. Germline values: CDR1 LNHDA, CDR2 SQIVND (reference sequence). The CDR3 has 15 amino acids. The CDR3 loop reads CASTVDWAPNTEAFF. The DNA for the CDR3 is TGTGCCAGTACCGTTGATTGGGCCCCTAACACTGAAGCTTTCTTT.

This clone has a single count. V is TRBV7-9 and J is TRBJ2-4; no firm D call. The CDR3 loop spans 12 amino acids. With 2 bases removed from V and 9 bases from J, the gap between germline ends came to 8 bases. Germline values: CDR1 SEHNR, CDR2 FQNEAQ (reference sequence). As DNA, the CDR3 is TGTGCCAGCAGCTTACCCATGAGCATTCAGTACTTC. This gives the protein CASSLPMSIQYF.

V gene TRBV4-3 combines with J gene TRBJ1-2; D uncertain. V was shortened by 0 bases and J by 2 bases, with 10 bases between the two germline ends. The germline gives CDR1 LGHNA, CDR2 YSLEER. CDR3 length: 15 residues. CDR3 residues: CASSQDQARNYGYTF. The CDR3 coding sequence is TGCGCCAGCAGCCAAGATCAAGCACGGAACTATGGCTACACCTTC.

This sequence joins TRBV7-9 and TRBJ2-7; D possibly corresponds to TRBD2 (5 bases). CDR1 is SEHNR and CDR2 is FQNEAQ in the germline V gene (reference sequence). The CDR3 is 15 residues long. Trimming shortened V by 1 base and J by 7 bases, and 17 bases separated the two germline ends. CDR3 in amino acids: CASSLVRQVAREQYF. DNA for the CDR3: TGTGCCAGCAGCTTAGTTCGGCAGGTAGCGAGGGAGCAGTACTTC.

The V gene is TRBV19, the J gene TRBJ2-3; 9 bases align to TRBD1. Trimming took 6 bases from V and 1 from J; bases not matched to a gene: 17. The CDR3 extends over 19 amino acids. Germline CDR1 LNHDA, CDR2 SQIVND (reference sequence). CDR3 region: CASSLTGTGRRGGTDTQYF. Here the CDR3 DNA reads TGTGCCAGTAGCCTCACCGGGACAGGGCGTAGAGGAGGCACAGATACGCAGTATTTT.

CDR3 region: CASSLGTVVGETQYF. For the CDR3, the DNA is TGTGCCAGCAGTTTGGGGACAGTGGTGGGGGAGACCCAGTACTTC. The V and J genes are TRBV6-5 and TRBJ2-5, with TRBD1 matching 7 bases. V lost 4 bases, J lost 5 bases, and 10 bases stayed unmatched. The CDR3 totals 15 residues. Looked up from germline, CDR1 is MNHEY and CDR2 is SVGAGI.